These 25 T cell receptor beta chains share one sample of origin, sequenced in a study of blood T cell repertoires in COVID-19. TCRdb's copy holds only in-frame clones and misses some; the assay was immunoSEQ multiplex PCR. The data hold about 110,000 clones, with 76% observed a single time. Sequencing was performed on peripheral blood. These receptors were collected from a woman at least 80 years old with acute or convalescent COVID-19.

The CDR3, as DNA: TGCGCCAGCAGCGGAAAGACAGGGTCTAACTATGGCTACACCTTC. It yields the protein CASSGKTGSNYGYTF. The chain is built from TRBV5-1 and TRBJ1-2; TRBD1 matches at 7 bases. The CDR3 has 15 amino acids. Germline trimming cut 4 bases from V and 0 bases from J; bases unmatched to any gene: 6. Germline CDR1 and CDR2: SGHRS and YFSETQ.

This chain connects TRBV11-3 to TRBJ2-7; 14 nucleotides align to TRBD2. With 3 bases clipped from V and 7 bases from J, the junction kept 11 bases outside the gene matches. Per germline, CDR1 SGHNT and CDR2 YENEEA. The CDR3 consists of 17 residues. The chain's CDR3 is CASSFGLAGGQRGEQYF. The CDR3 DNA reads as TGTGCCAGCAGCTTCGGACTAGCGGGAGGCCAACGGGGTGAGCAGTACTTC.

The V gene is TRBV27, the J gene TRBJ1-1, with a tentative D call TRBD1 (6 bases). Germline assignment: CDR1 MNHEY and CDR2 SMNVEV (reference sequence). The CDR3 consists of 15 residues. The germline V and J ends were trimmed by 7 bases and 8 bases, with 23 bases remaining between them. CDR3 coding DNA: TGTGCCAGCACCTCCCTGCCTTTCTCGACAGGAGAAGCTTTCTTT. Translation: CASTSLPFSTGEAFF.

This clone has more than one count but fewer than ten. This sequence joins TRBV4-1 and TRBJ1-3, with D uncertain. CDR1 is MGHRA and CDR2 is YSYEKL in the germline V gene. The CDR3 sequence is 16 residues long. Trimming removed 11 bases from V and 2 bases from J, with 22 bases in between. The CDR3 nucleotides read TGCGCCGACCTTCCGGGGTCTCCGGCGGCTGGAAACACCATATATTTT. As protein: CADLPGSPAAGNTIYF.

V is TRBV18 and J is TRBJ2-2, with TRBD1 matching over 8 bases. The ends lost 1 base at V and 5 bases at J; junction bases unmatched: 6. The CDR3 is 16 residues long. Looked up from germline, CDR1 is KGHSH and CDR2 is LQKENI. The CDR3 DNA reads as TGTGCCAGCTCACCACGTGACAGGGGAAGAACCGGGGAGCTGTTTTTT. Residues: CASSPRDRGRTGELFF.

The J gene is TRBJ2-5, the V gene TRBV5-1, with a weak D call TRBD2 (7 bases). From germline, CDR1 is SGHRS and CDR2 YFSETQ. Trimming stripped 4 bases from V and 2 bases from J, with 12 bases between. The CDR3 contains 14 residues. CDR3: CASSGGRGQETQYF. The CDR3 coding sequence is TGCGCCAGCAGCGGTGGGAGGGGGCAAGAGACCCAGTACTTC.

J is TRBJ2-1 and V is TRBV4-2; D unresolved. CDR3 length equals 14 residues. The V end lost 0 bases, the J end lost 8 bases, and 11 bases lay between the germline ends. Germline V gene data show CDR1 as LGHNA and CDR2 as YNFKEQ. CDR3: CASSQETARDEQFF. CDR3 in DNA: TGTGCCAGCAGCCAAGAGACGGCTAGAGATGAGCAGTTCTTC.

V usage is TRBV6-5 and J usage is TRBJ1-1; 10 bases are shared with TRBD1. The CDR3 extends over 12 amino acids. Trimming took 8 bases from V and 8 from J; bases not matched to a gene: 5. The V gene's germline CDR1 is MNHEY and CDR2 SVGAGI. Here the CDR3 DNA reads TGTGCCAGCCAGGAGACAGGGGGCGAAGCTTTCTTT. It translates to CASQETGGEAFF.

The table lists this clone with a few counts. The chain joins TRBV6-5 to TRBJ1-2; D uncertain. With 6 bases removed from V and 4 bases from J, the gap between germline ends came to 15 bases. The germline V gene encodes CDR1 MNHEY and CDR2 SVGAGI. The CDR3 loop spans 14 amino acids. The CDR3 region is CASRNPGSRYGYTF. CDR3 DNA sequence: TGTGCCAGCAGAAATCCCGGGTCCCGCTATGGCTACACCTTC.

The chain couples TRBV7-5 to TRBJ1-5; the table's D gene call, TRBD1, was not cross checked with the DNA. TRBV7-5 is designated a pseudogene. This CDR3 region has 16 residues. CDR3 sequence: CVRSLRGQPRSQPQHF. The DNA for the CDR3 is TGTGTCAGAAGCTTAAGGGGTCAACCGCGGAGTCAGCCCCAGCATTTT.

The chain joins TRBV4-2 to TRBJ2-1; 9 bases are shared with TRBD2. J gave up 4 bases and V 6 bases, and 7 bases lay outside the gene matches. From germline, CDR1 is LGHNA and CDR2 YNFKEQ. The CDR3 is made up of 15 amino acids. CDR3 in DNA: TGTGCCAGCAGTCTAACTAGCGGGTCGTACAATGAGCAGTTCTTC. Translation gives CASSLTSGSYNEQFF.

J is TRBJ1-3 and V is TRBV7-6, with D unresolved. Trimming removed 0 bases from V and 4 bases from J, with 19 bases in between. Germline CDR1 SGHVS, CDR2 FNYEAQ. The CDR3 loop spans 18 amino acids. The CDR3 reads CASSLAIPDPTGGNTIYF. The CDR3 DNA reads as TGTGCCAGCAGCTTAGCTATCCCGGACCCAACGGGGGGAAACACCATATATTTT.

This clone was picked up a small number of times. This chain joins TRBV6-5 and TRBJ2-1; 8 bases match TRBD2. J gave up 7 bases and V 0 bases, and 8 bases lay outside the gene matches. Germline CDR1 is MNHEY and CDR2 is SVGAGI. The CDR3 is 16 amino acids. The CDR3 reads CASSYSPGGAGNEQFF. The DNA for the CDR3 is TGTGCCAGCAGTTACTCCCCCGGGGGGGCGGGGAATGAGCAGTTCTTC.

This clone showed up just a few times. The CDR3 DNA is TGTGCCAGCAGTCCCTCGGGCAGGGAAAGAGGCTACACCTTC. Residues: CASSPSGRERGYTF. The chain recombines TRBV3-1 (or the pseudogene TRBV3-2) with TRBJ1-2; weak D call: TRBD1 (5 bases). The CDR3 totals 14 residues. The ends were cut back, 6 bases at V and 8 bases at J, with 19 bases in the middle. The germline V gene has CDR1 LGHDT and CDR2 YNNKEL (reference sequence).

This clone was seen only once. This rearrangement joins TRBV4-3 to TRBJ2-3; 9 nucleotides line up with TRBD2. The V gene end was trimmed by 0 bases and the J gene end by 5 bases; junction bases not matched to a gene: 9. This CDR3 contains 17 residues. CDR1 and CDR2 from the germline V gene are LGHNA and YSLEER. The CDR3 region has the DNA TGCGCCAGCAGCCAAGATCGAGGAGCGGGAGGACGAGATACGCAGTATTTT. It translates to CASSQDRGAGGRDTQYF.

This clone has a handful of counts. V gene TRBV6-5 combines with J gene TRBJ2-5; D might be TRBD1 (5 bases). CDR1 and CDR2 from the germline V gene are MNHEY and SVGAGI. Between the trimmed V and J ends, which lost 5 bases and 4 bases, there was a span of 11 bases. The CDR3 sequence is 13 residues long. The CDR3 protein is CASSPGIGETQYF. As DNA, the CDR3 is TGTGCCAGCAGTCCAGGGATCGGAGAGACCCAGTACTTC.

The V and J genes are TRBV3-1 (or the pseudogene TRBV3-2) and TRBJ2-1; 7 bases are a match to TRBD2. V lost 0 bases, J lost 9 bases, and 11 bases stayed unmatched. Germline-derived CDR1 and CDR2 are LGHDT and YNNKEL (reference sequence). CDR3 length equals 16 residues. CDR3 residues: CASSQDPAGDLGEQFF. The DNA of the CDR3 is TGTGCCAGCAGCCAAGATCCCGCGGGAGATCTGGGTGAGCAGTTCTTC.

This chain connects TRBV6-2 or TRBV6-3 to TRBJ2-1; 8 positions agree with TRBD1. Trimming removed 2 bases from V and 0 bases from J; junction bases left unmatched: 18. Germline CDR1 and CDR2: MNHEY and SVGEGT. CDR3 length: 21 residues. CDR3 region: CASSYPRARGLGGVSYNEQFF. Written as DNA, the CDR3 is TGTGCCAGCAGTTACCCCCGTGCCAGGGGGCTAGGGGGAGTCTCCTACAATGAGCAGTTCTTC.

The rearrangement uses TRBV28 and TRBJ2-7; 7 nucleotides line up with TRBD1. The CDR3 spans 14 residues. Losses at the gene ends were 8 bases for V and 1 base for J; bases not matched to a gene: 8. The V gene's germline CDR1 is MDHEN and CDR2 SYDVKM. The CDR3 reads CASLNRDSSYEQYF. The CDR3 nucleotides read TGTGCCAGCTTGAACCGGGACAGTTCCTACGAGCAGTACTTC. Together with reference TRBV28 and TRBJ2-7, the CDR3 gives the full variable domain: DVKVTQSSRYLVKRTGEKVFLECVQDMDHENMFWYRQDPGLGLRLIYFSYDVKMKEKGDIPEGYSVSREKKERFSLILESASTNQTSMYLCASLNRDSSYEQYFGPGTRLTVT.

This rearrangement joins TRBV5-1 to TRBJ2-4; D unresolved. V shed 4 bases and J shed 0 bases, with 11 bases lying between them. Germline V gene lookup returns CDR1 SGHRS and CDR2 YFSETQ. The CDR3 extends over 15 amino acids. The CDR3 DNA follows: TGCGCCAGCAGCCCCACAGTGCTAGCCAAAAACATTCAGTACTTC. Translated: CASSPTVLAKNIQYF.

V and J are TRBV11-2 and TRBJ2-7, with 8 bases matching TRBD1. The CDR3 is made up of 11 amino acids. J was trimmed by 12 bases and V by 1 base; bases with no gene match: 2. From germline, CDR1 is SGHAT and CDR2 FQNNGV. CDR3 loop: CASSLGDRTYF. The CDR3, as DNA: TGTGCCAGCAGCTTAGGGGACAGGACGTACTTC.

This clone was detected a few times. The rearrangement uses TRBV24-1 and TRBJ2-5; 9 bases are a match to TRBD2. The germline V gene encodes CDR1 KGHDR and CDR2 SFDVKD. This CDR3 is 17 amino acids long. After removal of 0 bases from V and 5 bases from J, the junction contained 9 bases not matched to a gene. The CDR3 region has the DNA TGTGCCACCAGTGATTTGAGGCGGGAGGGCCCGGTGGAGACCCAGTACTTC. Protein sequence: CATSDLRREGPVETQYF.

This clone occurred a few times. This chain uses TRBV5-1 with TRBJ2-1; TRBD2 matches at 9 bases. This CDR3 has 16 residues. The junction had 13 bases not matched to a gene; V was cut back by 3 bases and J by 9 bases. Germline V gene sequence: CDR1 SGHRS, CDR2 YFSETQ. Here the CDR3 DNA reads TGCGCCAGCAGCTGGTCTTCGCGGGGGGGCAGCGGTGAGCAGTTCTTC. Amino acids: CASSWSSRGGSGEQFF. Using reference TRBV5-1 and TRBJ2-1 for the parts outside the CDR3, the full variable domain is KAGVTQTPRYLIKTRGQQVTLSCSPISGHRSVSWYQQTPGQGLQFLFEYFSETQRNKGNFPGRFSGRQFSNSRSEMNVSTLELGDSALYLCASSWSSRGGSGEQFFGPGTRLTVL.

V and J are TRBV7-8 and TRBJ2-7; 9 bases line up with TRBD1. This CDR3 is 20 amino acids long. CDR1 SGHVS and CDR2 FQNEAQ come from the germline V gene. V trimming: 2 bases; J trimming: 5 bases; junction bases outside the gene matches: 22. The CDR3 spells CASSLRGFGGQGSFVDEQYF. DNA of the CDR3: TGTGCCAGCAGCTTAAGGGGCTTCGGGGGACAGGGAAGCTTTGTAGACGAGCAGTACTTC.

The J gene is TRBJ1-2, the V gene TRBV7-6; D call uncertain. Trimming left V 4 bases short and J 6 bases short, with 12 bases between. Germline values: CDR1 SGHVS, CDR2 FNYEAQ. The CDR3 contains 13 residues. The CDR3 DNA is TGTGCCAGCAGCTCAACTATCGCTAATGGCTACACCTTC. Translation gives CASSSTIANGYTF.